This T cell receptor (beta chain) was obtained from a study of control samples from healthy donors and cancer patients. There are 16 residues in the CDR3. CDR1 is SEHNR and CDR2 is FQNEAQ in the germline V gene (reference sequence). Trimming took off 6 bases at V and 2 bases at J, with 18 bases between the two ends. Assay: immunoSEQ multiplex PCR; the TCRdb copy retains only in-frame clones and omits some. The profile shows approximately 150,000 clones, 89% of them singletons. This chain uses TRBV7-9 with TRBJ2-3; D call uncertain. Sequenced sample: blood. This clonotype originated in a man aged 25 to 40 in good health. The CDR3 here is CASRPAEGINTDTQYF. CDR3 coding DNA: TGTGCCAGCAGACCTGCCGAAGGTATAAACACAGATACGCAGTATTTT.